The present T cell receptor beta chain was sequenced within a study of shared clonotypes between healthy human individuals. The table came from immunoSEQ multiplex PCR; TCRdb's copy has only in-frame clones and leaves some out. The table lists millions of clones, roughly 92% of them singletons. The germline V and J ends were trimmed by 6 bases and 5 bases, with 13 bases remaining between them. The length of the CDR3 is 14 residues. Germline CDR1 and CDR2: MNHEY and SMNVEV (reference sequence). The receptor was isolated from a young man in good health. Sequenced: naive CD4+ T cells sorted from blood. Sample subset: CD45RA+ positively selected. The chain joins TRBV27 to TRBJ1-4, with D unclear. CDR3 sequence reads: CASRRSGLNEKLFF. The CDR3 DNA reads TGTGCCAGCAGACGGTCAGGATTAAATGAAAAACTGTTTTTT.